The rows below give T cell receptor beta chains drawn from one sample of a study of T-cell memory formation after mild COVID-19. Via MiXCR, TCRdb re-called the 5' RACE reads, giving one row per CDR3 protein. The table lists several thousand distinct CDR3 sequences, around 17% of them singletons. Source material: PBMCs or a T cell subset sorted from them (not recorded which). These receptors were obtained from an adult who had mild COVID-19 (a few samples of this study predate the infection). Cell type and time point are not known. The CDR3 runs from the conserved cysteine through the conserved F or W. The order of the fields is V gene, J gene, D gene, clone size, CDR3 protein, CDR3 DNA. D genes are given only for firm matches. Clone size appears in some rows only: once, few, many, or a class for an expanded clone.

V: TRBV2
J: TRBJ2-2
D: -
size: medium-sized
CDR3: CASIDRRTGELFF
DNA: TGTGCCAGCATAGATAGGCGCACCGGGGAGCTGTTTTTT

V: TRBV5-1
J: TRBJ2-3
D: -
size: medium-sized
CDR3: CASSFRVSTDTQYF
DNA: TGCGCCAGCAGCTTCCGGGTTAGCACAGATACGCAGTATTTT

V: TRBV6-6
J: TRBJ1-2
D: TRBD1
size: medium-sized
CDR3: CASSYLGGAGYGYTF
DNA: TGTGCCAGCAGTTACCTAGGGGGCGCGGGCTATGGCTACACCTTC

V: TRBV7-3
J: TRBJ2-3
D: TRBD2
size: medium-sized
CDR3: CASSLGSGGAEDTQYF
DNA: TGTGCCAGCAGCCTCGGTAGCGGGGGGGCCGAGGATACGCAGTATTTT

V: TRBV4-2
J: TRBJ2-2
D: TRBD2
size: medium-sized
CDR3: CASSQDPGGATGELFF
DNA: TGTGCCAGCAGCCAAGATCCGGGGGGGGCCACCGGGGAGCTGTTTTTT

V: TRBV3-1
J: TRBJ2-3
D: TRBD2
size: medium-sized
CDR3: CASSPSFRSGLPTDTQYF
DNA: TGTGCCAGCAGCCCGTCCTTCCGTAGCGGGCTTCCCACAGATACGCAGTATTTT

V: TRBV7-2
J: TRBJ2-3
D: -
size: medium-sized
CDR3: CASSLGADTQYF
DNA: TGTGCCAGCAGCTTAGGCGCAGATACGCAGTATTTT

V: TRBV20-1
J: TRBJ1-5
D: -
size: medium-sized
CDR3: CSATSGSSNQPQHF
DNA: TGCAGTGCTACCTCAGGGAGTAGCAATCAGCCCCAGCATTTT

V: TRBV7-2
J: TRBJ2-5
D: -
size: -
CDR3: CASSLNPPSGQETQYF
DNA: TGTGCCAGCAGCTTAAACCCCCCCAGCGGCCAAGAGACCCAGTACTTC

V: TRBV7-2
J: TRBJ2-1
D: -
size: medium-sized
CDR3: CASSLDRLNEQFF
DNA: TGTGCCAGCAGCTTAGATAGACTAAATGAGCAGTTCTTC

V: TRBV3-1
J: TRBJ1-6
D: -
size: many
CDR3: CASSLLNSPLHF
DNA: TGTGCCAGCAGCCTCCTAAATTCACCCCTCCACTTT

V: TRBV23-1
J: TRBJ1-5
D: -
size: medium-sized
CDR3: CASRPLQSWQGQPQHF
DNA: TGCGCCAGCAGACCGCTTCAATCGTGGCAGGGCCAGCCCCAGCATTTT

V: TRBV7-4
J: TRBJ1-4
D: TRBD1
size: medium-sized
CDR3: CASSSSPGTGEEKLFF
DNA: TGTGCCAGCAGCTCTAGCCCCGGGACAGGGGAAGAAAAACTGTTTTTT

V: TRBV18
J: TRBJ2-7
D: -
size: medium-sized
CDR3: CASSQNPRVDEQYF
DNA: TGTGCCAGCTCACAAAATCCCAGGGTGGACGAGCAGTACTTC

V: TRBV7-9
J: TRBJ2-5
D: -
size: medium-sized
CDR3: CASSSMTGQETQYF
DNA: TGTGCCAGCAGCTCTATGACAGGCCAAGAGACCCAGTACTTC

V: TRBV6-6
J: TRBJ1-1
D: -
size: medium-sized
CDR3: CASSYDRMNTEAFF
DNA: TGTGCCAGCAGTTACGACAGGATGAACACTGAAGCTTTCTTT

V: TRBV7-2
J: TRBJ2-3
D: -
size: medium-sized
CDR3: CASSLALATTDTQYF
DNA: TGTGCCAGCAGCTTAGCTCTAGCGACCACAGATACGCAGTATTTT

V: TRBV5-1
J: TRBJ2-3
D: -
size: -
CDR3: CASSLARQAPRRDTQYF
DNA: TGCGCCAGCAGCTTGGCCAGACAAGCGCCTCGGAGAGATACGCAGTATTTT

V: TRBV4-1
J: TRBJ1-5
D: -
size: medium-sized
CDR3: CASSPGYSNQPQHF
DNA: TGCGCCAGCAGCCCCGGCTATAGCAATCAGCCCCAGCATTTT

V: TRBV7-9
J: TRBJ1-1
D: -
size: medium-sized
CDR3: CASSLAHRTAEAFF
DNA: TGTGCCAGCAGCTTAGCCCACAGGACCGCTGAAGCTTTCTTT

V: TRBV6-5
J: TRBJ1-4
D: TRBD1
size: many
CDR3: CASRQTGGREKLFF
DNA: TGTGCCAGCAGGCAAACAGGGGGCAGGGAAAAACTGTTTTTT

V: TRBV7-6
J: TRBJ2-1
D: -
size: -
CDR3: CASSLDSYNEQFF
DNA: TGTGCCAGCAGCTTAGACTCCTACAATGAGCAGTTCTTC

V: TRBV13
J: TRBJ1-2
D: -
size: medium-sized
CDR3: CASTYYTF
DNA: TGTGCCAGCACCTACTACACCTTC

V: TRBV7-9
J: TRBJ1-3
D: -
size: medium-sized
CDR3: CASSLAGQLGTIYF
DNA: TGTGCCAGCAGCTTAGCTGGACAGCTCGGCACCATATATTTT

V: TRBV7-3
J: TRBJ2-3
D: TRBD2
size: -
CDR3: CASSPLVAGDTDTQYF
DNA: TGTGCCAGCAGCCCCCTTGTAGCGGGGGACACAGATACGCAGTATTTT

V: TRBV5-1
J: TRBJ1-1
D: -
size: -
CDR3: CASSLDLTTEAFF
DNA: TGCGCCAGCAGCCTTGACTTGACAACTGAAGCTTTCTTT